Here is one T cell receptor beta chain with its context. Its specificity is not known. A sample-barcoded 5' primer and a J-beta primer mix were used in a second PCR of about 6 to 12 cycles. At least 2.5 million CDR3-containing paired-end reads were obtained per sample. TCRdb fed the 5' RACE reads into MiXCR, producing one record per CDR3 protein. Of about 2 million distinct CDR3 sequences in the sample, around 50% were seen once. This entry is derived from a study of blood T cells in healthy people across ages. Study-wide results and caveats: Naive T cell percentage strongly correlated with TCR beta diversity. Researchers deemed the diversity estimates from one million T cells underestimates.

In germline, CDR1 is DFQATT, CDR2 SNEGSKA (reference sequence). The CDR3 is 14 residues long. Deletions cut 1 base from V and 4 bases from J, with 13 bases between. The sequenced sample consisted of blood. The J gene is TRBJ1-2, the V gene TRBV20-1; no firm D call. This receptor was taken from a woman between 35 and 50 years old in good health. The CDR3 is CSARGIETVYGYTF. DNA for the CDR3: TGCAGTGCTAGAGGGATTGAGACGGTCTATGGCTACACCTTC.